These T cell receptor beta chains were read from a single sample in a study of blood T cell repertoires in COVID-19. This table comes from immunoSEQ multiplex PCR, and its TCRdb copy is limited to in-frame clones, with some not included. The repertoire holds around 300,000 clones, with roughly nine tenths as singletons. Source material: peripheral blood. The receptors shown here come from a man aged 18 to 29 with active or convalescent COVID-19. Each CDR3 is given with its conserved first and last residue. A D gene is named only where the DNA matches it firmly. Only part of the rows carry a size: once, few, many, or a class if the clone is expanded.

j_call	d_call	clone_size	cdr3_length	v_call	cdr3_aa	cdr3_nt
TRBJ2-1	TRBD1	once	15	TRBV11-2	CASSLPDRGLNEQFF	TGTGCCAGCAGCTTACCGGACAGGGGGCTCAATGAGCAGTTCTTC
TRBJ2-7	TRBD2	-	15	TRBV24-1	CATSEGGFPPYEQYF	TGTGCCACCAGTGAGGGAGGGTTTCCCCCCTACGAGCAGTACTTC
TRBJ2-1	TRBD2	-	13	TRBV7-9	CASSLTSANEQFF	TGTGCCAGCAGCTTAACTAGCGCCAATGAGCAGTTCTTC
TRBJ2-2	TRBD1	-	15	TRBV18	CASSPQGARTGELFF	TGTGCCAGCTCACCTCAGGGGGCGCGCACCGGGGAGCTGTTTTTT
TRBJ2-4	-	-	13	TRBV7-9	CASSLAGEVIQYF	TGTGCCAGCAGCTTAGCGGGGGAGGTCATTCAGTACTTC
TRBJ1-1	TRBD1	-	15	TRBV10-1	CASTRDRAVNTEAFF	TGCGCCAGCACGCGGGACAGGGCAGTGAACACTGAAGCTTTCTTT
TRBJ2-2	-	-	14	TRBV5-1	CASSQGSNTGELFF	TGCGCCAGCAGCCAGGGGTCGAACACCGGGGAGCTGTTTTTT
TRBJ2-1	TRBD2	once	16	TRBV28	CASSLGLAGSYNEQFF	TGTGCCAGCAGCTTGGGGCTAGCGGGGTCCTACAATGAGCAGTTCTTC
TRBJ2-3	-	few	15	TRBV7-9	CASSLAGSSTDTQYF	TGTGCCAGCAGCTTAGCCGGGTCGAGCACAGATACGCAGTATTTT
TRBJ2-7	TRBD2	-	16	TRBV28	CASTSLRASGGYEQYF	TGTGCCAGCACCTCCCTAAGGGCTAGCGGGGGGTACGAGCAGTACTTC
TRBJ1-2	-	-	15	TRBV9	CASSVYPQGFGGYTF	TGTGCCAGCAGCGTATACCCCCAGGGTTTTGGTGGCTACACCTTC
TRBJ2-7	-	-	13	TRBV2	CASSPGVSNEQYF	TGTGCCAGCAGTCCAGGGGTATCTAACGAGCAGTACTTC
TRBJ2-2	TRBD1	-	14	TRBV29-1	CSVRQGYDTGELFF	TGCAGCGTCAGACAGGGGTACGACACCGGGGAGCTGTTTTTT
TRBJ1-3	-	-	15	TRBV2	CASSDDGHSGNTIYF	TGTGCCAGCAGCGATGACGGACACTCTGGAAACACCATATATTTT
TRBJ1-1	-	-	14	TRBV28	CASSFYNAGSEAFF	TGTGCCAGCAGTTTTTATAATGCAGGGTCTGAAGCTTTCTTT
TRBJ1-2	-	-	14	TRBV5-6	CASSLGAGMGGYTF	TGTGCCAGCAGCTTGGGCGCAGGGATGGGTGGCTACACCTTC
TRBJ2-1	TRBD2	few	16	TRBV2	CASTPRGGTRVYEQFF	TGTGCCAGCACCCCTCGTGGGGGGACTAGAGTTTATGAGCAGTTCTTC
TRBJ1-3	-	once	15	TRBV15	CATSIFSGTGNTIYF	TGTGCCACCAGCATCTTCTCAGGGACAGGAAACACCATATATTTT
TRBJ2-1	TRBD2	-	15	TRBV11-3	CASSSGTSSYNEQFF	TGTGCCAGCTCAAGCGGGACGAGCTCCTACAATGAGCAGTTCTTC
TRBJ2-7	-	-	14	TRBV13	CASSPRPTAYEQYF	TGTGCCAGCAGCCCCCGACCGACAGCTTACGAGCAGTACTTC
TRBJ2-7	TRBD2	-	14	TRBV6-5	CASSFRLAGGEQYF	TGTGCCAGCAGTTTCCGACTAGCGGGAGGCGAGCAGTACTTC
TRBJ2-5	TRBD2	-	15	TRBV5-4	CASSRGTSGTETQYF	TGTGCCAGCAGCCGGGGGACTAGCGGGACTGAGACCCAGTACTTC
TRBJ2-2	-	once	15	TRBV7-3	CASSLTGGNTGELFF	TGTGCCAGCAGCTTAACAGGGGGGAACACCGGGGAGCTGTTTTTT
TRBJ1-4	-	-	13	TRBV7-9	CASSHRQDEKLFF	TGTGCCAGCAGCCACAGACAGGATGAAAAACTGTTTTTT
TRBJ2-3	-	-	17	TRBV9	CASSVGRGGLLADTQYF	TGTGCCAGCAGCGTAGGGAGGGGGGGCCTTTTAGCAGATACGCAGTATTTT
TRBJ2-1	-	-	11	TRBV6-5	CASTEYNEQFF	TGTGCCAGCACCGAGTACAATGAGCAGTTCTTC
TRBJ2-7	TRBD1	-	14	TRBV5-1	CASSFDRAFYEQYF	TGCGCCAGCAGCTTTGACAGGGCGTTTTACGAGCAGTACTTC